This T cell receptor beta chain was found in a study of cytomegalovirus exposure and HLA in healthy donors. Overall study context: The early release's HLA-typed donors yielded tens of millions of unique TCRs.

PCR involved 60 Vbeta and 13 Jbeta primers. Here immunoSEQ multiplex PCR was the method, and the copy in TCRdb shows in-frame clones only, minus some. The table gives some 76,000 clones; the top ten clones make up 2% to 3% of it. Everyone who donated was a healthy bone marrow donor. Of note for this clone: Its antigen is undetermined.

The CDR3 has 15 amino acids. CDR1 is KGHSH and CDR2 is LQKENI in the germline V gene. The V and J ends lost 3 bases and 3 bases, in that order; junction bases with no gene match: 8. The study, taken as a whole, reports: Donor immune exposure was known only as CMV serostatus.

The TCR was taken from a female donor in good health and CMV-seropositive. Sequencing was carried out using PBMCs. V and J are TRBV18 and TRBJ2-7; TRBD1 matches at 7 bases. The CDR3, as DNA: TGTGCCAGCTCACCTCGACGGGCAGGGGGCTACGAGCAGTACTTC. Translated, it gives CASSPRRAGGYEQYF.